This is a list of T cell receptor beta chains from one sample in a study of blood T cell repertoires in COVID-19. TCRdb's copy holds only in-frame clones and misses some; the assay was immunoSEQ multiplex PCR. The data contain tens of thousands of clones, approximately 76% of them seen just once; the ten biggest clones take up approximately 15%. The sequenced sample was peripheral blood. The receptor set was obtained from a man in his sixties or seventies with active or convalescent COVID-19. CDR3s include the opening cysteine and the closing phenylalanine or tryptophan. The D gene is left open where the match is weak. Only part of the rows carry a size: once, few, many, or a class if the clone is expanded.

TRBD2,TRBV9,TRBJ2-7,NA,TGTGCCAGCAGCGTAAGCGGGACCCTCGGGGAGCAGTACTTC,CASSVSGTLGEQYF
TRBD1,TRBV19,TRBJ1-4,NA,TGTGCCAGTAGTATATTTTCCAGGGGGGATGAAAAACTGTTTTTT,CASSIFSRGDEKLFF
NA,TRBV2,TRBJ1-1,NA,TGTGCCAGTCTTTTCGGACAGAACACTGAAGCTTTCTTT,CASLFGQNTEAFF
TRBD1,TRBV5-1,TRBJ1-6,NA,TGCGCCAGCAGCCTTGCAGGGGGTATGGATTCACCCCTCCACTTT,CASSLAGGMDSPLHF
TRBD2,TRBV19,TRBJ2-7,few,TGTGCCAGTAGTCCTAGCGGGGGCTACCTCCTCTTC,CASSPSGGYLLF
NA,TRBV5-4,TRBJ2-1,NA,TGTGCCAGCAGCTTGGAGGGGGCGCGGGGTGAGCAGTTCTTC,CASSLEGARGEQFF
NA,TRBV18,TRBJ1-6,NA,TGTGCCAGCTCCTCCGACAGTACGAATTCACCCCTCCACTTT,CASSSDSTNSPLHF
TRBD1,TRBV6-5,TRBJ1-1,NA,TGTGCCAGCACTGCAGGGGGCGGTGGAAACACTGAAGCTTTCTTT,CASTAGGGGNTEAFF
NA,TRBV5-4,TRBJ1-6,NA,TGTGCCAGCAGCTTGGCGGACACCCCAGATTCACCCCTCCACTTT,CASSLADTPDSPLHF
TRBD1,TRBV7-9,TRBJ2-7,NA,TGTGCCAGCAGCTTAGGGGACAGGGCCTCCTACGAGCAGTACTTC,CASSLGDRASYEQYF
NA,TRBV9,TRBJ2-5,NA,TGTGCCAGCAGCGCGTCGCGTGGGACCCAGTACTTC,CASSASRGTQYF
NA,TRBV6-5,TRBJ1-5,NA,TGTGCCAGCAGTTCCGACTGGAATCAGCCCCAGCATTTT,CASSSDWNQPQHF
NA,TRBV10-3,TRBJ1-5,NA,TGTGCCATCAGTGAGTCGTACGGCAGGGAAGTAGGCCAGCCCCAGCATTTT,CAISESYGREVGQPQHF
NA,TRBV6-1,TRBJ2-1,NA,TGTGCCAGCAGCGCCGGGGGGCGGACTTATGAGCAGTTCTTC,CASSAGGRTYEQFF
NA,TRBV3-1/TRBV3-2,TRBJ1-2,few,TGTGCCAGCAACCCGCCAGGGGATCCCCATGGCTACACCTTC,CASNPPGDPHGYTF
NA,TRBV7-6,TRBJ1-3,NA,TGTGCCAGCAGCTTAGTTGCGCCAGGGGATTCTGGAAACACCATATATTTT,CASSLVAPGDSGNTIYF
NA,TRBV28,TRBJ2-7,NA,TGTGCCAGCAGTTTGGGACTCGCCTACGAGCAGTACTTC,CASSLGLAYEQYF
NA,TRBV9,TRBJ1-4,many,TGTGCCAGCAGCCCGAACCCACAGGACAGCTTTAAACTGTTTTTT,CASSPNPQDSFKLFF
TRBD2,TRBV13,TRBJ2-2,NA,TGTGCCAGCAGGAGAGCGGGGCAGGGGGAGCTGTTTTTT,CASRRAGQGELFF
TRBD1,TRBV30,TRBJ1-5,once,TGTGCCTGGGCAGGGGGCTTCAATCAGCCCCAGCATTTT,CAWAGGFNQPQHF
TRBD1,TRBV28,TRBJ2-2,NA,TGTGCCAGCATTGGCAGGGGGTACACCGGGGAGCTGTTTTTT,CASIGRGYTGELFF
TRBD1,TRBV10-3,TRBJ2-1,few,TGTGCCATCAGGGGATCGGACAGGGGAGTTTCCTCCTACAATGAGCAGTTCTTC,CAIRGSDRGVSSYNEQFF
NA,TRBV5-1,TRBJ1-3,NA,TGCGCCAGCAGCTTGATACCATTGACGCAGGGCGCTGGTGGAAACACCATATATTTT,CASSLIPLTQGAGGNTIYF
NA,TRBV5-1,TRBJ2-2,NA,TGCGCCAGCAGCTTGGCTAGTGCTTCGAACACCGGGGAGCTGTTTTTT,CASSLASASNTGELFF
TRBD2,TRBV11-3,TRBJ2-3,many,TGTGCCAGCAGCTTAGGGACTAGCGGGCCAACGGAGGATACGCAGTATTTT,CASSLGTSGPTEDTQYF
NA,TRBV7-9,TRBJ2-1,NA,TGTGCCAGCAGCCCGAGTTCGATGAAGAATGAGCAGTTCTTC,CASSPSSMKNEQFF
NA,TRBV25-1,TRBJ2-6,few,TGTGCCAACCCCAGGAACAGGGCCTCTGGGGCCAACGTCCTGACTTTC,CANPRNRASGANVLTF
NA,TRBV6-6,TRBJ1-4,NA,TGTGCCAGCAGTCCACAGACAGGTCGTTCCACTAATGAAAAACTGTTTTTT,CASSPQTGRSTNEKLFF
NA,TRBV7-3,TRBJ2-2,NA,TGTGCCAGCAGCCCTGGACGAGGGACCGGGGAGCTGTTTTTT,CASSPGRGTGELFF
NA,TRBV5-1,TRBJ2-5,NA,TGCGCCAGCAGCTTGATACAAGAGACCCAGTACTTC,CASSLIQETQYF
TRBD2,TRBV28,TRBJ2-1,NA,TGTGCCAGCAGTACCCCCGGCGGGGGGAATGAGCAGTTCTTC,CASSTPGGGNEQFF
NA,TRBV6-5,TRBJ2-7,few,TGTGCCAGTACCGGGACCTACGAGCAGTACTTC,CASTGTYEQYF
NA,TRBV28,TRBJ1-2,NA,TGTGCCAGCAGTGTTGCGCAGGGGACCAGCTATGGCTACACCTTC,CASSVAQGTSYGYTF
NA,TRBV6-1,TRBJ2-7,NA,TGTGCCAGCAGTGACGGACACGGGCAGGCAGGGGTGCAGTACTTC,CASSDGHGQAGVQYF
NA,TRBV30,TRBJ1-2,NA,TGTGCCGGGGACGGCGGGCACTATGGCTACACCTTC,CAGDGGHYGYTF
NA,TRBV10-3,TRBJ1-3,NA,TGTGCCATCAGTGTAACAGGGATCGGAAACACCATATATTTT,CAISVTGIGNTIYF
NA,TRBV5-1,TRBJ1-3,NA,TGCGCCAGCAGCTTGGGGCAGTCTAGCTCTGGAAACACCATATATTTT,CASSLGQSSSGNTIYF
NA,TRBV7-6,TRBJ2-7,NA,TGTGCCAGCACAACCGCCGGGGAGCAGTACTTC,CASTTAGEQYF
NA,TRBV5-1,TRBJ2-1,NA,TGCGCCAGCAGCTTAGACAGCAACAATGAGCAGTTCTTC,CASSLDSNNEQFF
TRBD2,TRBV2,TRBJ2-3,NA,TGTGCCAGCAGGGCCCGACTAGCGGGGGGGCCGAAGTATTTT,CASRARLAGGPKYF
TRBD1,TRBV27,TRBJ2-3,NA,TGTGCCAGCAGATACAGGGGGACCACAGATACGCAGTATTTT,CASRYRGTTDTQYF
NA,TRBV6-5,TRBJ1-1,NA,TGTGCCAGCAGTTACCGGGGGGCCCTCAATGAAGCTTTCTTT,CASSYRGALNEAFF
NA,TRBV5-5,TRBJ2-3,NA,TGTGCCAGCAGCGTCCCTGTGCGGGGGCCAGGAGATACGCAGTATTTT,CASSVPVRGPGDTQYF